This is a list of T cell receptor beta chains from one sample in a study of identical twins. TCRdb reprocessed the 5' RACE reads via MiXCR and lists one record per CDR3 protein. The sample has hundreds of thousands of distinct CDR3 sequences, 7.5% to 9.5% seen once. These sequences were also reported in another study, on yellow fever vaccine responses in identical twins.

Sequencing was carried out using CD8+ T cells sorted from blood. The origin of the receptors is a woman between 18 and 30 years old in good health. CDR3s include the opening cysteine and the closing phenylalanine or tryptophan. A D gene is named only where the DNA matches it firmly. Clone size appears in some rows only: once, few, many, or a class for an expanded clone.

>-|-|TRBJ2-5|TRBV6-1
TGTGCCAGCAGTCCATACCGAACCCGAGGCCAAGAGACCCAGTACTTC
CASSPYRTRGQETQYF
>many|TRBD1|TRBJ2-7|TRBV25-1
TGTGCCAGCAGTGTAGCTACGGGACAGGGTTCCTACGAGCAGTACTTC
CASSVATGQGSYEQYF
>once|TRBD2|TRBJ2-1|TRBV10-2
TGCGCCAGCAGGCCCTCTAGCGGGAGTATCTACAATGAGCAGTTCTTC
CASRPSSGSIYNEQFF
>many|-|TRBJ1-4|TRBV20-1
TGCAGTGCTAGAAGAGTGGGAGGAGGGGAAAAACTGTTTTTT
CSARRVGGGEKLFF
>many|TRBD2|TRBJ2-1|TRBV20-1
TGCAGTGCTATCGCTAGCGGTTCCTACAATGAGCAGTTCTTC
CSAIASGSYNEQFF
>-|TRBD2|TRBJ2-3|TRBV4-3
TGCGCCAGCAGCCAGGGACTAGCGGGATTATACACAGATACGCAGTATTTT
CASSQGLAGLYTDTQYF
>many|-|TRBJ2-1|TRBV20-1
TGCAGTGCTAGAGCGGTAATGAGGGGGACTGAGCAGTTCTTC
CSARAVMRGTEQFF
>few|-|TRBJ2-3|TRBV20-1
TGCAGTGCTAGGAAGGTAGATACGCAGTATTTT
CSARKVDTQYF
>-|TRBD1|TRBJ2-3|TRBV29-1
TGCAGCGTTGAAGCTAATGGACAGGAGCCCACAGATACGCAGTATTTT
CSVEANGQEPTDTQYF
>-|TRBD1|TRBJ1-1|TRBV20-1
TGCAGTGCATACGGACAGGGGGCTTTGAACACTGAAGCTTTCTTT
CSAYGQGALNTEAFF
>-|-|TRBJ2-7|TRBV7-2
TGTGCCAGCAGCCTCTATCCCTCTGAGCCCGAGCAGTACTTC
CASSLYPSEPEQYF
>many|-|TRBJ1-1|TRBV29-1
TGCAGCGTGGTACCGGGGGGGCTTGCGAACACTGAAGCTTTCTTT
CSVVPGGLANTEAFF
>-|TRBD1|TRBJ2-7|TRBV30
TGTGCCTGGAGTGTCGGGACAGGGGCCTACGAGCAGTACTTC
CAWSVGTGAYEQYF
>many|TRBD1|TRBJ2-7|TRBV4-1
TGCGCCAGCAGCCAAGATCTTGACAGGGGGCTTTACGAGCAGTACTTC
CASSQDLDRGLYEQYF
>-|-|TRBJ2-6|TRBV27
TGTGCCAGCAGTTTGGTAGCAGGGGACACCTCTGGGGCCAACGTCCTGACTTTC
CASSLVAGDTSGANVLTF
>many|TRBD2|TRBJ2-7|TRBV5-1
TGCGCCAGCAGCCCCCAGCACACTAGCGGGAACTCCTACGAGCAGTACTTC
CASSPQHTSGNSYEQYF
>few|-|TRBJ2-7|TRBV20-1
TGCAGTGCTAAGGAAATATGGAACCCCTACGAGCAGTACTTC
CSAKEIWNPYEQYF
>-|TRBD2|TRBJ2-5|TRBV6-7
TGTGCCAGCAGTTACTTAGGTCCTAGCGGGGGCCGGGGGGAGACCCAGTACTTC
CASSYLGPSGGRGETQYF
>many|-|TRBJ2-2|TRBV4-3
TGCGCCAGCAGCCAAGATCCGCCGAGCGCCCCGAACACCGGGGAGCTGTTTTTT
CASSQDPPSAPNTGELFF
>few|-|TRBJ2-3|TRBV20-1
TGCAGTGCTAGTGGTTTTGGCGGACCCGTAGGAAGCACAGATACGCAGTATTTT
CSASGFGGPVGSTDTQYF
>-|TRBD1|TRBJ1-2|TRBV5-1
TGCGCCAGCAGCCCCGGGACAGGGATGGGGTGGCACTATGGCTACACCTTC
CASSPGTGMGWHYGYTF
>many|-|TRBJ1-2|TRBV7-9
TGTGCCAGCAGCCCCACCTATGGCTACACCTTC
CASSPTYGYTF
>few|TRBD2|TRBJ2-3|TRBV7-3
TGTGCCAGCAGCTGGACTAGCGGGGACGACACAGATACGCAGTATTTT
CASSWTSGDDTDTQYF